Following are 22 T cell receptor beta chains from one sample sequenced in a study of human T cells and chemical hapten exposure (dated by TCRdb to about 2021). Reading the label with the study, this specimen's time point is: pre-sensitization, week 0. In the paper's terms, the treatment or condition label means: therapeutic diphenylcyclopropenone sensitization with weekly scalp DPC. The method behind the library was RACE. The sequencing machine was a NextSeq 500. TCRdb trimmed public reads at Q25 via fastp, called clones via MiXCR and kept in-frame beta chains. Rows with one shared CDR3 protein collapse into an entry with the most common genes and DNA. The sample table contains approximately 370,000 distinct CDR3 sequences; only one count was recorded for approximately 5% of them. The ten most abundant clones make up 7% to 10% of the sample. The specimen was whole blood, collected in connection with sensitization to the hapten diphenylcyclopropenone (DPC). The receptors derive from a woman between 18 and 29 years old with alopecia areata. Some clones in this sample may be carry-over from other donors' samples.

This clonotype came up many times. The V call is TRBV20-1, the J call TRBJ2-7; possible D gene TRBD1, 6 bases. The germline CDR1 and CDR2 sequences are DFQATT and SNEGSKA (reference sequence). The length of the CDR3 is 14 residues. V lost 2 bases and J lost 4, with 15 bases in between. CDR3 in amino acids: CSARLGHGPYEQYF. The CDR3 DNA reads TGCAGTGCTAGATTGGGACATGGACCTTACGAGCAGTACTTC.

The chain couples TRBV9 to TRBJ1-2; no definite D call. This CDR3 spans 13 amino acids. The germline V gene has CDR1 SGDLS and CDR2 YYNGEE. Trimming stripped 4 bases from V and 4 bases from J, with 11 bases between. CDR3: CASSPKVGYGYTF. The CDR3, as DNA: TGTGCCAGCAGCCCCAAGGTCGGCTATGGCTACACCTTC.

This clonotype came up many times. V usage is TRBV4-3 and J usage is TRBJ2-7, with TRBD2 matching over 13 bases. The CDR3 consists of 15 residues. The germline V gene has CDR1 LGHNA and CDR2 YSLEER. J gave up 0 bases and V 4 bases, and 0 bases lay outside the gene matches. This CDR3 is CASSRLAGGSYEQYF. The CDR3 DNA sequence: TGCGCCAGCAGCCGACTAGCGGGGGGCTCCTACGAGCAGTACTTC.

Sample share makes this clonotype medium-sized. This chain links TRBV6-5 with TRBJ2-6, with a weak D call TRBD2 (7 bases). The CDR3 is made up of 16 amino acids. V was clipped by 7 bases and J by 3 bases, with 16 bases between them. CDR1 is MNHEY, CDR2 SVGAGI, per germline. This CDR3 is CASTEGGGSGANVLTF. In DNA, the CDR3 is TGTGCCAGCACTGAGGGCGGGGGCAGTGGGGCCAACGTCCTGACTTTC.

CDR3 residues: CASSLAGGEQFF. CDR3 nucleotides: TGCGCCAGCAGCTTGGCCGGTGGGGAGCAGTTCTTC. The chain recombines TRBV5-1 with TRBJ2-1; D is undetermined. This CDR3 spans 12 amino acids. Germline CDR1 reads SGHRS; CDR2 reads YFSETQ. Trimming shortened V by 0 bases and J by 10 bases, and 8 bases separated the two germline ends.

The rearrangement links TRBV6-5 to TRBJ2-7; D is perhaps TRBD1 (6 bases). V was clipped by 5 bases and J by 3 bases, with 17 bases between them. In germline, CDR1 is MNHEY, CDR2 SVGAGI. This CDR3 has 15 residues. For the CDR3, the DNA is TGTGCCAGCAGTCTCACCCGGGACACAAACTACGAGCAGTACTTC. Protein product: CASSLTRDTNYEQYF.

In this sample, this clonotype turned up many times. CDR3 nucleotides: TGTGCCAGCAGATCCTTCCAGAACATGAACACTGAAGCTTTCTTT. Its protein is CASRSFQNMNTEAFF. This chain connects TRBV27 to TRBJ1-1; no clear D. V lost 6 bases to trimming and J lost 0 bases, with 14 bases between them. Germline CDR1 and CDR2: MNHEY and SMNVEV (reference sequence). The length of the CDR3 is 15 residues.

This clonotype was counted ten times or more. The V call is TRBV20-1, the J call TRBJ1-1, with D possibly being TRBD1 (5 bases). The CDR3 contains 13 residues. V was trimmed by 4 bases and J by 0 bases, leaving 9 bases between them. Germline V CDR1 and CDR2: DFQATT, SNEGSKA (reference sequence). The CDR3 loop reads CSAKTAMNTEAFF. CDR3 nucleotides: TGCAGTGCTAAGACAGCCATGAACACTGAAGCTTTCTTT.

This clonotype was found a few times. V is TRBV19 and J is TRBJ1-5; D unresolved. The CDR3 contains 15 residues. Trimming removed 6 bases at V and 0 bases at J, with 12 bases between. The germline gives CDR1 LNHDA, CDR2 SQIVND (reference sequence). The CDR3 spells CASRLMVGSNQPQHF. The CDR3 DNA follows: TGTGCCAGTAGGCTCATGGTGGGTAGCAATCAGCCCCAGCATTTT.

The CDR3 coding sequence is TGCAGTGCTAGAGATCCGTCCGTGGGATGGACAGATACGCAGTATTTT. It codes for CSARDPSVGWTDTQYF. The rearrangement joins TRBV20-1 to TRBJ2-3; D gene unclear. The CDR3 is 16 residues long. The V and J ends lost 0 bases and 3 bases respectively, with 16 bases between them. Germline CDR1 and CDR2: DFQATT and SNEGSKA (reference sequence).

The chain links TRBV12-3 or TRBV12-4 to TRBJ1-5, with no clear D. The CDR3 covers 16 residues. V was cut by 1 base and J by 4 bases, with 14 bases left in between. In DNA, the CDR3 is TGTGCCAGCAGTTTAGATGCGGGAAATAGGAATCAGCCCCAGCATTTT. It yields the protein CASSLDAGNRNQPQHF.

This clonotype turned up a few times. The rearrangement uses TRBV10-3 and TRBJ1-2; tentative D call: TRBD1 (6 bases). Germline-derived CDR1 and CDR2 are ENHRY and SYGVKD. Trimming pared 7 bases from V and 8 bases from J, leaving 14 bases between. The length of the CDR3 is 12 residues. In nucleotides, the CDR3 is TGTGCCATCACCCCAGGGGCAAGCGGCTACACCTTC. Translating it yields CAITPGASGYTF.

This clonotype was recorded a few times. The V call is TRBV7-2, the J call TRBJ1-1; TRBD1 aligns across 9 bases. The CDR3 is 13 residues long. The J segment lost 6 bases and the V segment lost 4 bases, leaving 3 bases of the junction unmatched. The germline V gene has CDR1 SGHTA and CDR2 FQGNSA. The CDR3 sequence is CASSSQGAPEAFF. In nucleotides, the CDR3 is TGTGCCAGCAGCTCACAGGGGGCGCCTGAAGCTTTCTTT.

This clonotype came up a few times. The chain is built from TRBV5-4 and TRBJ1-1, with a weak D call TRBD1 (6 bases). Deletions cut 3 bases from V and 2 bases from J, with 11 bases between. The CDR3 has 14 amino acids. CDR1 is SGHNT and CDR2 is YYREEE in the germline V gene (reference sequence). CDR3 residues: CASSSIQGNTEAFF. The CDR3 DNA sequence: TGTGCCAGCAGCTCTATACAGGGTAACACTGAAGCTTTCTTT. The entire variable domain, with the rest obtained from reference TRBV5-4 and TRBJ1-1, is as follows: ETGVTQSPTHLIKTRGQQVTLRCSSQSGHNTVSWYQQALGQGPQFIFQYYREEENGRGNFPPRFSGLQFPNYSSELNVNALELDDSALYLCASSSIQGNTEAFFGQGTRLTVV.

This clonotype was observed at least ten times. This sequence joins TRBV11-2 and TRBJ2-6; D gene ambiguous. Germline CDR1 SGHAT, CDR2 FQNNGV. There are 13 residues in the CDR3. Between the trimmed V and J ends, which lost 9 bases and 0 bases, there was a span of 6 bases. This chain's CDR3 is CASRRSGANVLTF. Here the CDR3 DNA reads TGTGCCAGTCGGCGCTCTGGGGCCAACGTCCTGACTTTC. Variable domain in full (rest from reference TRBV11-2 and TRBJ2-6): EAGVAQSPRYKIIEKRQSVAFWCNPISGHATLYWYQQILGQGPKLLIQFQNNGVVDDSQLPKDRFSAERLKGVDSTLKIQPAKLEDSAVYLCASRRSGANVLTFGAGSRLTVL.

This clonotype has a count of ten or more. DNA of the CDR3: TGTGCCACCAGCCGAACCGGGACAGGGGGCTCCGAGCAGTACTTC. It encodes CATSRTGTGGSEQYF. The chain employs TRBV15 and TRBJ2-7; TRBD1 matches 12 bases. Per germline, CDR1 LNHNV and CDR2 YYDKDF (reference sequence). Trimming took 5 bases from V and 6 from J; bases not matched to a gene: 8. CDR3 length: 15 amino acids.

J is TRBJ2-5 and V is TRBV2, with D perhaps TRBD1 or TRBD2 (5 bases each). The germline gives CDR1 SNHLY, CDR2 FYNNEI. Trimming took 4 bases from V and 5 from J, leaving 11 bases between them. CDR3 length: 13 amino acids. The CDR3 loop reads CASSVEGLETQYF. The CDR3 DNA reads TGTGCCAGCAGTGTCGAGGGGTTGGAGACCCAGTACTTC.

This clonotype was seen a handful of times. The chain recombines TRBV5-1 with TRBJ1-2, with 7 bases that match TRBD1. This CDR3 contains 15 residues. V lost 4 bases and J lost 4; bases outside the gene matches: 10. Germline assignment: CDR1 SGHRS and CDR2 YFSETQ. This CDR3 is CASSEGGGLVYGYTF. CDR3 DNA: TGCGCCAGCAGCGAGGGAGGGGGCTTAGTCTATGGCTACACCTTC.

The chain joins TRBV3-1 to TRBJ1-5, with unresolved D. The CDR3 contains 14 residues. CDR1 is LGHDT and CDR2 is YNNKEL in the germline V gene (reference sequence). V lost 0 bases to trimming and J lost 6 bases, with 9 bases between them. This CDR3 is CASSQDPVTQPQHF. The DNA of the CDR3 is TGTGCCAGCAGCCAAGATCCAGTTACTCAGCCCCAGCATTTT. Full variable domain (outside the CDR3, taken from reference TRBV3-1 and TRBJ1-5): DTAVSQTPKYLVTQMGNDKSIKCEQNLGHDTMYWYKQDSKKFLKIMFSYNNKELIINETVPNRFSPKSPDKAHLNLHINSLELGDSAVYFCASSQDPVTQPQHFGDGTRLSIL.

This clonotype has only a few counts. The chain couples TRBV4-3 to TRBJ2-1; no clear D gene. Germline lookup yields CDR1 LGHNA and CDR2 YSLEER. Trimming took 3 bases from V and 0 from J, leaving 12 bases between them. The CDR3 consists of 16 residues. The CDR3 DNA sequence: TGCGCCAGCAGCCAGGATGGGTTAAGCTCCTACAATGAGCAGTTCTTC. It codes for CASSQDGLSSYNEQFF.

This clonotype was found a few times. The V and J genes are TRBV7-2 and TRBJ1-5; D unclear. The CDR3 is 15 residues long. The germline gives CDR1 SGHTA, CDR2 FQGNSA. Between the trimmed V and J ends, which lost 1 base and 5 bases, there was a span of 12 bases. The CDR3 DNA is TGTGCCAGCAGCTTAGAAAAAGGGCCCTATCAGCCCCAGCATTTT. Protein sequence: CASSLEKGPYQPQHF.

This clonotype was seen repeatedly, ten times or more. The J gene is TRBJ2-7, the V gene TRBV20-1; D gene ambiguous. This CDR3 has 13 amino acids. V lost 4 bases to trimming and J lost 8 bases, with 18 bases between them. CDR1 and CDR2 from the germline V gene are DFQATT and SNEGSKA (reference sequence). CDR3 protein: CSANAFPRWKQYF. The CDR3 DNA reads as TGCAGTGCTAACGCTTTCCCTAGGTGGAAGCAGTACTTC.